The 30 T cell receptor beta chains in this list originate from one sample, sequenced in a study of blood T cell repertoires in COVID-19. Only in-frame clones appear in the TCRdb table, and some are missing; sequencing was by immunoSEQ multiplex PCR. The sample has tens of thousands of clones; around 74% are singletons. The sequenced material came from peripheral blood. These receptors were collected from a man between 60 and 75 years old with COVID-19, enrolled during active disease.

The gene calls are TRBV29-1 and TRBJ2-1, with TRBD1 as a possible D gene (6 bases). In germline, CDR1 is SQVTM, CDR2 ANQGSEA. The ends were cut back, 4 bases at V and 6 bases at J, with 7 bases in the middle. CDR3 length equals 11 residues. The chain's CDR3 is CSVGQANEQFF. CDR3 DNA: TGCAGCGTTGGACAGGCCAATGAGCAGTTCTTC.

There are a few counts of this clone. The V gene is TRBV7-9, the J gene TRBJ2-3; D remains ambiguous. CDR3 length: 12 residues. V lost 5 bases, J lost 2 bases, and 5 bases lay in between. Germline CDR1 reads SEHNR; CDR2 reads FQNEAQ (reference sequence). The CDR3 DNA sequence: TGTGCCAGCAGCCGAGACACAGATACGCAGTATTTT. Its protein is CASSRDTDTQYF.

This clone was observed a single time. The CDR3 protein is CASSSAKRGAWNEQFF. The CDR3 bases are TGTGCCAGCAGCTCAGCCAAGCGGGGGGCGTGGAATGAGCAGTTCTTC. V is TRBV11-2 and J is TRBJ2-1, with TRBD2 matching over 9 bases. The V gene's germline CDR1 is SGHAT and CDR2 FQNNGV. The CDR3 has 16 amino acids. J lost 7 bases, V lost 4 bases, and 11 bases had no gene match.

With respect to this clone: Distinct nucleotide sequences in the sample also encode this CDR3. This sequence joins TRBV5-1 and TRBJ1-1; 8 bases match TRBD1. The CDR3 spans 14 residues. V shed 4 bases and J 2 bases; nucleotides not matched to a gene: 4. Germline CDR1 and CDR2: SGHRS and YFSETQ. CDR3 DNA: TGCGCCAGCAGCCTGACAGGGGATAACACTGAAGCTTTCTTT. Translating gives CASSLTGDNTEAFF.

CDR3: CASSLQGDEKLFF. The CDR3 DNA is TGTGCCAGCAGCTTGCAGGGGGATGAAAAACTGTTTTTT. The V and J genes are TRBV7-9 and TRBJ1-4, with 7 bases aligning to TRBD1. Germline CDR1 is SEHNR and CDR2 is FQNEAQ (reference sequence). The CDR3 loop spans 13 amino acids. J lost 6 bases, V lost 3 bases, and 1 base had no gene match. The full variable domain, rest sourced from reference TRBV7-9 and TRBJ1-4, is DTGVSQNPRHKITKRGQNVTFRCDPISEHNRLYWYRQTLGQGPEFLTYFQNEAQLEKSRLLSDRFSAERPKGSFSTLEIQRTEQGDSAMYLCASSLQGDEKLFFGSGTQLSVL.

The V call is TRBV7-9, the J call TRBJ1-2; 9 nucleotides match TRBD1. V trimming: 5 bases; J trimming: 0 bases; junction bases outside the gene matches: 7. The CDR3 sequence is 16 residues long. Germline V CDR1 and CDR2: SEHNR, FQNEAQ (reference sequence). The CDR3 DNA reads TGTGCCAGCAGCCTGGGTGGGGACAGGGCTAACTATGGCTACACCTTC. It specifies CASSLGGDRANYGYTF.

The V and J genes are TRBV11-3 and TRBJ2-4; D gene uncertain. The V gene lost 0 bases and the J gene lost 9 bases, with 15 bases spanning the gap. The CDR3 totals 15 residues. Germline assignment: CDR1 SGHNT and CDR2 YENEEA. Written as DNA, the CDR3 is TGTGCCAGCAGCTTAGATCTGGGCAGAACCAGCATTCAGTACTTC. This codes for CASSLDLGRTSIQYF.

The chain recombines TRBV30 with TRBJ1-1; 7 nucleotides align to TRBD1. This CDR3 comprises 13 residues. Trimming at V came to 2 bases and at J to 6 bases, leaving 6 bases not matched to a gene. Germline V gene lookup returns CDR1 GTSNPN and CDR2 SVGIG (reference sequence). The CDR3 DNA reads TGTGCCTGGAGTACAGGGGTCTACGCTGAAGCTTTCTTT. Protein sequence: CAWSTGVYAEAFF.

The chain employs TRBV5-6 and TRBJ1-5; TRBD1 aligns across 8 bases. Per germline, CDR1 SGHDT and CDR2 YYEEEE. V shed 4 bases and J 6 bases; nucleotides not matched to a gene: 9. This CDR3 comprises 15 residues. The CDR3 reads CASSLGGQGGQPQHF. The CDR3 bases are TGTGCCAGCAGCCTTGGTGGACAGGGAGGTCAGCCCCAGCATTTT.

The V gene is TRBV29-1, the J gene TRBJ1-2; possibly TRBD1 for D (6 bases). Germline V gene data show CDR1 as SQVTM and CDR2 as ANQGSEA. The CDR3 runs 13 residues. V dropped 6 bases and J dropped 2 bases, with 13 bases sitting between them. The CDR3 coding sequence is TGCAGCGTCGCCACAGGGAGCAACTATGGCTACACCTTC. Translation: CSVATGSNYGYTF. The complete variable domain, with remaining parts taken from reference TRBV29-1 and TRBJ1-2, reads SAVISQKPSRDICQRGTSLTIQCQVDSQVTMMFWYRQQPGQSLTLIATANQGSEATYESGFVIDKFPISRPNLTFSTLTVSNMSPEDSSIYLCSVATGSNYGYTFGSGTRLTVV.

In DNA form, the CDR3 reads TGTGCCAGCAGTTTTCGTAATGAGCAGTTCTTC. Protein sequence: CASSFRNEQFF. The rearrangement joins TRBV12-3 or TRBV12-4 to TRBJ2-1; D unresolved. The V and J ends lost 3 bases and 7 bases respectively, with 4 bases between them. CDR3 size: 11 residues.

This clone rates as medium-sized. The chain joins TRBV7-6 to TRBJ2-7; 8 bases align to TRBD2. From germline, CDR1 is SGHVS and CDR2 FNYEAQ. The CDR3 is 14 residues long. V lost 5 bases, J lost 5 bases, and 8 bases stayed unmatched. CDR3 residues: CASSLRGLEDEQYF. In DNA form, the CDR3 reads TGTGCCAGCAGCCTAAGGGGACTAGAAGACGAGCAGTACTTC.

CDR3 region: CASRTGEYQETQYF. DNA of the CDR3: TGTGCCAGCAGGACAGGCGAGTACCAAGAGACCCAGTACTTC. The chain is built from TRBV2 and TRBJ2-5, with a possible D match to TRBD1 (6 bases). The germline V and J ends were trimmed by 6 bases and 0 bases, with 11 bases remaining between them. The CDR3 is 14 residues long. Germline values: CDR1 SNHLY, CDR2 FYNNEI. The entire variable domain, with the rest obtained from reference TRBV2 and TRBJ2-5, is as follows: EPEVTQTPSHQVTQMGQEVILRCVPISNHLYFYWYRQILGQKVEFLVSFYNNEISEKSEIFDDQFSVERPDGSNFTLKIRSTKLEDSAMYFCASRTGEYQETQYFGPGTRLLVL.

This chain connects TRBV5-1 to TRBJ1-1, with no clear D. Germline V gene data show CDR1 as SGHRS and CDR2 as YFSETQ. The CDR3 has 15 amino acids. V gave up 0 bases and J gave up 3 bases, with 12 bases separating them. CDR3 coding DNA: TGCGCCAGCAGCTTGGGAGGGCCTGAGGACACTGAAGCTTTCTTT. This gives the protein CASSLGGPEDTEAFF.

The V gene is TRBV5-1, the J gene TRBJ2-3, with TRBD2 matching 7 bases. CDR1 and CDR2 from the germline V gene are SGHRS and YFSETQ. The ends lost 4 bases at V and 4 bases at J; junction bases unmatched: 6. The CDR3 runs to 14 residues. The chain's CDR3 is CASSLAGESDTQYF. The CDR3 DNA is TGCGCCAGCAGCCTGGCGGGAGAATCAGATACGCAGTATTTT.

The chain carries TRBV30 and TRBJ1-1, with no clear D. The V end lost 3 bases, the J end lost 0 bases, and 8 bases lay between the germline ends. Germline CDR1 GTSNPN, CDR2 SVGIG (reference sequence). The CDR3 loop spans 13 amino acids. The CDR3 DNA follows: TGTGCCTGGAGCCTGGCTTTGAACACTGAAGCTTTCTTT. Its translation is CAWSLALNTEAFF.

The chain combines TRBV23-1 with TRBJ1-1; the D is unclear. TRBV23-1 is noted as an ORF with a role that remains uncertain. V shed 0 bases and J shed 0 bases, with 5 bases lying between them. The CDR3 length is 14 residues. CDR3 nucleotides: TGCGCCAGCAGTCAATCTTATCTGAACACTGAAGCTTTCTTT. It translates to CASSQSYLNTEAFF.

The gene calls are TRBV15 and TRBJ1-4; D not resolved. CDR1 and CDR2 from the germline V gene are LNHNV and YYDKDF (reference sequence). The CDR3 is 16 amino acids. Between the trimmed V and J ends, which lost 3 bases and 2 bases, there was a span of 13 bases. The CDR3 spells CATSSGWTGTNEKLFF. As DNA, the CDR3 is TGTGCCACCAGCAGTGGCTGGACTGGGACTAATGAAAAACTGTTTTTT. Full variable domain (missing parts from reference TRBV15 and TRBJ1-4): DAMVIQNPRYQVTQFGKPVTLSCSQTLNHNVMYWYQQKSSQAPKLLFHYYDKDFNNEADTPDNFQSRRPNTSFCFLDIRSPGLGDTAMYLCATSSGWTGTNEKLFFGSGTQLSVL.

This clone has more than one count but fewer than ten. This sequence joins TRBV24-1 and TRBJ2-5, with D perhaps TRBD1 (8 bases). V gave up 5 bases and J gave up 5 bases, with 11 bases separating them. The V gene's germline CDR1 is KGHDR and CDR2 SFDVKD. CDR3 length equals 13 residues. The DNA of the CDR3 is TGTGCCACCAGTGTACAGGGGGGGGAGACCCAGTACTTC. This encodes CATSVQGGETQYF.

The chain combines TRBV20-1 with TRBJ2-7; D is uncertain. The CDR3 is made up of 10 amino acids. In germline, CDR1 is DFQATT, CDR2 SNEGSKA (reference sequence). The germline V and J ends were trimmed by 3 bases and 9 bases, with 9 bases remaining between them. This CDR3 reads CSARLLRQYF. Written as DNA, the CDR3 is TGCAGTGCTAGGCTTCTAAGGCAGTACTTC.

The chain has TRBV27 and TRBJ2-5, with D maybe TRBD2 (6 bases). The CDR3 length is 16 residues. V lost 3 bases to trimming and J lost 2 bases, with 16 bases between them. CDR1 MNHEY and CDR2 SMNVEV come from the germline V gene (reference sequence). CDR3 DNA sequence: TGTGCCAGCAGTTTTTCGGGAGTCGTTGATCAAGAGACCCAGTACTTC. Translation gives CASSFSGVVDQETQYF.

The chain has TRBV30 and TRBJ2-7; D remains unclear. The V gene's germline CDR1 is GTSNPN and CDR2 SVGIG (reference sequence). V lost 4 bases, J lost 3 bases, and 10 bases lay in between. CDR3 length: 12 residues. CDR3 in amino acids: CAWNSGNYEQYF. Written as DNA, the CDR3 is TGTGCCTGGAATTCAGGCAACTACGAGCAGTACTTC. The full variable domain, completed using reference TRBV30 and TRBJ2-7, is SQTIHQWPATLVQPVGSPLSLECTVEGTSNPNLYWYRQAAGRGLQLLFYSVGIGQISSEVPQNLSASRPQDRQFILSSKKLLLSDSGFYLCAWNSGNYEQYFGPGTRLTVT.

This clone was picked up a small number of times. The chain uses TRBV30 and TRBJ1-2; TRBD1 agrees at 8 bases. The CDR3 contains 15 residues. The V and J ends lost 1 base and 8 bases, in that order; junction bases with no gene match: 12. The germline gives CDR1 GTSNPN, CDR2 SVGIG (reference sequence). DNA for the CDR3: TGTGCCTGGAGTGCGTGGACAGGGATAACTAAAGGCTACACCTTC. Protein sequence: CAWSAWTGITKGYTF.

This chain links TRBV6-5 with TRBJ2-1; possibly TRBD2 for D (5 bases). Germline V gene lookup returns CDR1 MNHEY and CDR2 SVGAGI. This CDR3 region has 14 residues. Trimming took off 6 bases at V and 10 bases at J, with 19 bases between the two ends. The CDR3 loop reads CASSPREDQWEQFF. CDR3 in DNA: TGTGCCAGCAGCCCCCGGGAAGACCAGTGGGAGCAGTTCTTC.

The chain's CDR3 is CASSLLAAQETQYF. CDR3 bases: TGTGCCAGCAGCTTACTAGCAGCACAAGAGACCCAGTACTTC. The chain uses TRBV11-3 and TRBJ2-5; D may be TRBD2 (5 bases). Germline CDR1 reads SGHNT; CDR2 reads YENEEA. Trimming shortened V by 2 bases and J by 2 bases, and 9 bases separated the two germline ends. This CDR3 spans 14 amino acids.

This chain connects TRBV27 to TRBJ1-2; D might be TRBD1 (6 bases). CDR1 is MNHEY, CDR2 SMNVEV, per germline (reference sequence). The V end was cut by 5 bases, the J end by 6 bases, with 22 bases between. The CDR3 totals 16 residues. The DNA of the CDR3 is TGTGCCAGCAGTCCCTACAACAGGGCAAACTCGGATGGCTACACCTTC. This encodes CASSPYNRANSDGYTF.

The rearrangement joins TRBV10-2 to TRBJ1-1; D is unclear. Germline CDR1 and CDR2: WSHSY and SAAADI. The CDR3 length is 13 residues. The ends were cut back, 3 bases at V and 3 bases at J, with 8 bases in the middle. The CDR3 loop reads CASSENEDTEAFF. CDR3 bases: TGCGCCAGCAGTGAAAACGAGGACACTGAAGCTTTCTTT.

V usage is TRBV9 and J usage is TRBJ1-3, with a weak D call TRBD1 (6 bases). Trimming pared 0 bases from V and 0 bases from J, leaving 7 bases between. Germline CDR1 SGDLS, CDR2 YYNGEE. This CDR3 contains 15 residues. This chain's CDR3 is CASSVEDSSGNTIYF. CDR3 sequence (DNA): TGTGCCAGCAGCGTAGAGGACAGCTCTGGAAACACCATATATTTT.

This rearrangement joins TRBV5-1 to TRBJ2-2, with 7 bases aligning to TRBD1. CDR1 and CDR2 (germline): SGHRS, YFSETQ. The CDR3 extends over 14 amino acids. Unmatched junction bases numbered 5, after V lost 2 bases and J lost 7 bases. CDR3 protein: CASSFGTEGGELFF. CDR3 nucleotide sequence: TGCGCCAGCAGCTTCGGGACAGAAGGCGGGGAGCTGTTTTTT.

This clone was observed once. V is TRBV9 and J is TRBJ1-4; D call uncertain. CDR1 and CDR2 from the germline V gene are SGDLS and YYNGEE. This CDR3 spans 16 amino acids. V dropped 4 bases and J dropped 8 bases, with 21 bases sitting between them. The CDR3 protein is CASSSTVGREGEKLFF. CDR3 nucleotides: TGTGCCAGCAGCTCTACCGTGGGGAGGGAAGGGGAAAAACTGTTTTTT.